This T cell receptor (beta chain) was found in a study of blood T cell repertoires in COVID-19. Study at large: Samples came from the United States, Italy and Spain, spanning acute and convalescent COVID-19.

The ends were cut back, 6 bases at V and 1 base at J, with 18 bases in the middle. Germline-derived CDR1 and CDR2 are SGHRS and YFSETQ. The CDR3 is 16 amino acids. The protocol was immunoSEQ multiplex PCR, while the TCRdb copy is restricted to in-frame clones and leaves out a portion. The table shows just over 95,000 clones, with over 75% occurring only once. The sequence was obtained from a man in his forties or fifties with acute or convalescent COVID-19. The V gene is TRBV5-1, the J gene TRBJ2-3; weak D call: TRBD2 (5 bases). The sequencing input was peripheral blood. The CDR3 DNA sequence: TGCGCCAGCAACCTTGCTGCCGAGGGCCGCACAGATACGCAGTATTTT. It is translated as CASNLAAEGRTDTQYF.